Presented here are 15 T cell receptor beta chains from one specimen sequenced in a study of tumor-infiltrating lymphocytes in localized non-small cell lung cancer. This table comes from immunoSEQ multiplex PCR, and its TCRdb copy is limited to in-frame clones, with some not included. The table has 15,000 to 20,000 clones, 73% seen once; the top ten hold 4.3%. Sample: lung tumor tissue. The receptors originated from a human donor with non-small cell lung cancer.

The V and J genes are TRBV5-6 and TRBJ2-7, with D perhaps TRBD2 (5 bases). Trimming removed 1 base from V and 5 bases from J, with 16 bases in between. The CDR3 has 15 amino acids. Germline CDR1 SGHDT, CDR2 YYEEEE. CDR3 bases: TGTGCCAGCAGCTTGCGAGGGCCCCTTTACGACGAGCAGTACTTC. It is translated as CASSLRGPLYDEQYF.

This clone was seen only a few times. The V call is TRBV10-1, the J call TRBJ2-1; D uncertain. Trimming took 6 bases from V and 0 from J, leaving 15 bases between them. The CDR3 covers 16 residues. Per germline, CDR1 WNHNN and CDR2 SYGVQD (reference sequence). The CDR3 loop reads CASRSPTPSSYNEQFF. CDR3 nucleotides: TGCGCCAGCAGATCTCCGACACCGAGCTCCTACAATGAGCAGTTCTTC.

The chain recombines TRBV7-8 with TRBJ2-3, with TRBD2 identical over 8 bases. The CDR3 consists of 15 residues. Per germline, CDR1 SGHVS and CDR2 FQNEAQ. V shed 2 bases, J shed 6 bases, and the junction held 7 bases outside the gene matches. This CDR3 is CASSLTRTSRDTQYF. In DNA, the CDR3 is TGTGCCAGCAGCTTAACCCGGACTAGCAGGGATACGCAGTATTTT.

The chain joins TRBV9 to TRBJ2-7; D is uncertain. The CDR3 extends over 13 amino acids. CDR1 is SGDLS and CDR2 is YYNGEE in the germline V gene. The V end was cut by 0 bases, the J end by 4 bases, with 8 bases between. DNA of the CDR3: TGTGCCAGCAGCGTAGACGACGGATACGAGCAGTACTTC. Its translation: CASSVDDGYEQYF.

Note on this clone: Other DNA sequences in this sample translate to the same CDR3. The rearrangement links TRBV27 to TRBJ2-7, with unresolved D. The CDR3 totals 13 residues. The V gene lost 4 bases and the J gene lost 0 bases, with 7 bases spanning the gap. Germline lookup yields CDR1 MNHEY and CDR2 SMNVEV (reference sequence). The CDR3 region has the DNA TGTGCCAGCAGTTCGCTTAACTCCTACGAGCAGTACTTC. Translating gives CASSSLNSYEQYF.

By frequency in the sample, this clone is medium-sized. This chain links TRBV19 with TRBJ2-7; 14 bases are a match to TRBD2. The germline CDR1 and CDR2 sequences are LNHDA and SQIVND (reference sequence). The trim removed 5 bases at V and 6 bases at J, leaving 6 bases unmatched. CDR3 length equals 15 residues. CDR3 in DNA: TGTGCCAGTAGTCTGGGGACTAGCGGGAGTGGCGAGCAGTACTTC. As protein: CASSLGTSGSGEQYF.

There are a few counts of this clone. The V and J genes are TRBV6-1 and TRBJ2-3, with TRBD2 matching 9 bases. Germline V CDR1 and CDR2: MNHNS, SASEGT. V lost 2 bases, J lost 4 bases, and 7 bases stayed unmatched. The CDR3 is 16 residues long. This chain's CDR3 is CASSEFAGGPSDTQYF. The CDR3, as DNA: TGTGCCAGCAGTGAATTTGCGGGGGGGCCTTCAGATACGCAGTATTTT.

The chain recombines TRBV10-2 with TRBJ2-1; no reliable D call. This CDR3 has 11 amino acids. Trimming shortened V by 7 bases and J by 8 bases, and 9 bases separated the two germline ends. Germline V gene data show CDR1 as WSHSY and CDR2 as SAAADI. CDR3 coding DNA: TGCGCCAGCAACAAAGAGGATGAGCAGTTCTTC. This encodes CASNKEDEQFF.

CDR3 amino acids: CAWSVVGRAPLHF. Written as DNA, the CDR3 is TGTGCCTGGAGTGTAGTAGGACGAGCACCCCTCCACTTT. The chain is built from TRBV30 and TRBJ1-6, with D unclear. The CDR3 is made up of 13 amino acids. CDR1 is GTSNPN and CDR2 is SVGIG in the germline V gene (reference sequence). Trimming pared 0 bases from V and 11 bases from J, leaving 11 bases between.

The V gene is TRBV5-5, the J gene TRBJ1-1; D is ambiguous. This CDR3 has 15 residues. The germline gives CDR1 SGHKS, CDR2 YYEKEE (reference sequence). The V end was cut by 1 base, the J end by 7 bases, with 17 bases between. Here the CDR3 reads CASSLQPAPGSEAFF. The CDR3 coding sequence is TGTGCCAGCAGCTTGCAACCGGCCCCGGGCAGTGAAGCTTTCTTT.

This chain joins TRBV28 and TRBJ2-1, with 9 bases matching TRBD1. This CDR3 is 18 amino acids long. J gave up 7 bases and V 6 bases, and 19 bases lay outside the gene matches. Germline CDR1 reads MDHEN; CDR2 reads SYDVKM. CDR3 nucleotide sequence: TGTGCCAGCAGCCCCCTTACTTTACAGGGGGCGATGAAGAATGAGCAGTTCTTC. Translating gives CASSPLTLQGAMKNEQFF.

This clone has just a few counts. The chain joins TRBV5-6 to TRBJ2-4, with TRBD1 matching over 7 bases. J gave up 5 bases and V 4 bases, and 3 bases lay outside the gene matches. The CDR3 is 13 amino acids. CDR1 and CDR2 (germline): SGHDT, YYEEEE. The CDR3 spells CASSRDRENIQYF. CDR3 nucleotides: TGTGCCAGCAGCCGGGACAGAGAAAACATTCAGTACTTC.

This clone was seen a handful of times. This rearrangement joins TRBV7-9 to TRBJ1-2; 7 nucleotides align to TRBD1. With V trimmed by 5 bases and J by 3 bases, 12 bases remained unmatched. CDR1 SEHNR and CDR2 FQNEAQ come from the germline V gene (reference sequence). The CDR3 has 16 amino acids. The CDR3 protein is CASSTYGRTGDYGYTF. The CDR3 DNA is TGTGCCAGCAGCACTTACGGACGGACAGGTGACTATGGCTACACCTTC.

This chain links TRBV7-9 with TRBJ1-1; no definite D call. This CDR3 contains 12 residues. Trimming took off 3 bases at V and 1 base at J, with 3 bases between the two ends. In germline, CDR1 is SEHNR, CDR2 FQNEAQ (reference sequence). The CDR3 DNA reads as TGTGCCAGCAGCTTGACGAACACTGAAGCTTTCTTT. Translated: CASSLTNTEAFF.

This chain connects TRBV7-9 to TRBJ1-3; the D is unclear. The CDR3 is 13 residues long. In germline, CDR1 is SEHNR, CDR2 FQNEAQ (reference sequence). V was shortened by 7 bases and J by 4 bases, with 11 bases between the two germline ends. CDR3 loop: CASIESAGNTIYF. In nucleotides, the CDR3 is TGTGCCAGCATCGAGTCGGCCGGAAACACCATATATTTT. The full variable domain, in which reference TRBV7-9 and TRBJ1-3 provide the parts outside the CDR3, is DTGVSQNPRHKITKRGQNVTFRCDPISEHNRLYWYRQTLGQGPEFLTYFQNEAQLEKSRLLSDRFSAERPKGSFSTLEIQRTEQGDSAMYLCASIESAGNTIYFGEGSWLTVV.